A single sample is the source of the 11 T cell receptor beta chains below, sequenced in a study of T cell responses to AZD1222 COVID-19 vaccine. Clones were read by immunoSEQ multiplex PCR, and TCRdb kept only the in-frame ones, dropping some. The sample consists of some 100,000 clones, about 90% of them appearing once. Sequences were derived from peripheral blood, sampled on day 0 of MenACWY control vaccination. The receptors derive from an adult in good health.

The V and J genes are TRBV6-5 and TRBJ2-7; D gene ambiguous. Trimming shortened V by 6 bases and J by 3 bases, and 12 bases separated the two germline ends. Germline V CDR1 and CDR2: MNHEY, SVGAGI. CDR3 length equals 13 residues. CDR3 sequence: CASSRGRDYEQYF. As DNA, the CDR3 is TGTGCCAGCAGCCGCGGACGCGACTACGAGCAGTACTTC.

DNA of the CDR3: TGTGCCAGCAGCTTGAGACAGGACACCGGGGAGCTGTTTTTT. Amino acid sequence: CASSLRQDTGELFF. This rearrangement joins TRBV7-2 to TRBJ2-2; D may be TRBD1 (6 bases). The CDR3 runs to 14 residues. V lost 3 bases and J lost 3, with 8 bases in between. Germline CDR1 and CDR2: SGHTA and FQGNSA.

This chain links TRBV9 with TRBJ1-1; D gene unclear. This CDR3 spans 14 amino acids. V gave up 0 bases and J gave up 1 base, with 7 bases separating them. Germline CDR1 is SGDLS and CDR2 is YYNGEE. The CDR3 sequence: CASSVGPGNTEAFF. In DNA form, the CDR3 reads TGTGCCAGCAGCGTAGGTCCGGGGAACACTGAAGCTTTCTTT.

The chain couples TRBV7-9 to TRBJ1-1; 9 bases are a match to TRBD1. Germline V gene sequence: CDR1 SEHNR, CDR2 FQNEAQ (reference sequence). Trimming at V came to 5 bases and at J to 3 bases, leaving 7 bases not matched to a gene. This CDR3 contains 15 residues. The CDR3 spells CASSGVGQGYTEAFF. In DNA, the CDR3 is TGTGCCAGCAGCGGGGTGGGACAGGGTTACACTGAAGCTTTCTTT.

This chain joins TRBV9 and TRBJ2-3, with 7 bases lining up with TRBD1. Germline lookup yields CDR1 SGDLS and CDR2 YYNGEE. Trimming cost V 5 bases and J 3 bases; bases outside gene matches: 9. This CDR3 has 15 amino acids. CDR3 region: CASSRNRGRTDTQYF. CDR3 DNA: TGTGCCAGCAGTCGAAACAGGGGTAGGACAGATACGCAGTATTTT. The variable domain in full, with the rest retrieved from reference TRBV9 and TRBJ2-3, is DSGVTQTPKHLITATGQRVTLRCSPRSGDLSVYWYQQSLDQGLQFLIQYYNGEERAKGNILERFSAQQFPDLHSELNLSSLELGDSALYFCASSRNRGRTDTQYFGPGTRLTVL.

J is TRBJ2-5 and V is TRBV4-1; 8 bases map to TRBD2. Germline V gene data show CDR1 as MGHRA and CDR2 as YSYEKL. With 1 base clipped from V and 2 bases from J, the junction kept 6 bases outside the gene matches. The CDR3 extends over 16 amino acids. The CDR3 DNA reads as TGCGCCAGCAGCCAAGGGAGCGGGGGCCAGCAAGAGACCCAGTACTTC. It codes for CASSQGSGGQQETQYF.

The chain has TRBV11-2 and TRBJ2-7, with D possibly TRBD1 on 6 matching bases. CDR1 is SGHAT, CDR2 FQNNGV, per germline. The V end lost 7 bases, the J end lost 3 bases, and 22 bases lay between the germline ends. This CDR3 comprises 16 residues. The CDR3 region is CASNWGHSDGLYEQYF. The CDR3 coding sequence is TGTGCCAGCAACTGGGGACACTCGGACGGACTCTACGAGCAGTACTTC.

J is TRBJ2-6 and V is TRBV9, with D maybe TRBD1 (7 bases). CDR1 and CDR2 from the germline V gene are SGDLS and YYNGEE. V was shortened by 0 bases and J by 4 bases, with 17 bases between the two germline ends. The CDR3 consists of 18 residues. The CDR3 here is CASSVEPGGPGGANVLTF. The CDR3 nucleotides are TGTGCCAGCAGCGTAGAACCAGGGGGGCCGGGAGGGGCCAACGTCCTGACTTTC.

The chain combines TRBV11-3 with TRBJ2-7, with 7 nucleotides matching TRBD1. Trimming took 1 base from V and 5 from J; bases not matched to a gene: 2. Germline V gene sequence: CDR1 SGHNT, CDR2 YENEEA. The length of the CDR3 is 13 residues. The CDR3 bases are TGTGCCAGCAGCTTAGGACAGGGCAACGAGCAGTACTTC. Translated: CASSLGQGNEQYF.

The chain couples TRBV2 to TRBJ2-7; the D is unclear. V lost 6 bases to trimming and J lost 2 bases, with 11 bases between them. The CDR3 is made up of 13 amino acids. Germline loops: CDR1 SNHLY, CDR2 FYNNEI. The CDR3 sequence: CASRAPEPYEQYF. CDR3 coding DNA: TGTGCCAGCAGGGCCCCAGAGCCCTACGAGCAGTACTTC.

The chain is built from TRBV6-6 and TRBJ1-2; no firm D call. The CDR3 covers 13 residues. Trimming shortened V by 11 bases and J by 0 bases, and 13 bases separated the two germline ends. Germline loops: CDR1 MNHNY, CDR2 SVGAGI (reference sequence). CDR3 loop: CAAAPPSNYGYTF. The CDR3 DNA follows: TGTGCCGCCGCGCCCCCTTCTAACTATGGCTACACCTTC.